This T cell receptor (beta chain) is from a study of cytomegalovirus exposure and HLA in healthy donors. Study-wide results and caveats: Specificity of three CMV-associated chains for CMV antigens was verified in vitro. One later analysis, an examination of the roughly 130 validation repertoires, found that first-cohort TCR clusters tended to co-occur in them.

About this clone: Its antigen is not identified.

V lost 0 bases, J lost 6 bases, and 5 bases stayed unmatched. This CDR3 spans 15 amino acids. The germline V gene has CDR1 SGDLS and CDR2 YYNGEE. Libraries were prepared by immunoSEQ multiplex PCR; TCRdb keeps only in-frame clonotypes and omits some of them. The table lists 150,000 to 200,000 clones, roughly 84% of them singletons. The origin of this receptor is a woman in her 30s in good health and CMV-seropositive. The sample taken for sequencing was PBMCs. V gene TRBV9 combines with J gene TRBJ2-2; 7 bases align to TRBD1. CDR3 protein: CASSVGRQGPGELFF. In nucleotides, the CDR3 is TGTGCCAGCAGCGTAGGAAGACAGGGCCCCGGGGAGCTGTTTTTT.